This is a list of T cell receptor beta chains from one sample in a study of blood T cell repertoires in COVID-19. Only in-frame clones appear in the TCRdb table, and some are missing; sequencing was by immunoSEQ multiplex PCR. The sample lists 130,000 to 150,000 clones, 89% occurring once. Sequenced: peripheral blood. The receptors here all came from a human donor in a cohort sampled during active COVID-19. Both conserved end residues are part of each CDR3. The order of the fields is D gene, J gene, V gene, clone size, CDR3 DNA, CDR3 protein. The D gene is left open where the match is weak. Some rows mark clone size as missing; the rest say once, few, many or name a class of expanded clone.

.,TRBJ1-4,TRBV4-2,.,TGTGCCAGCAGCCCGTCGGGGGGGGTAACTAATGAAAAACTGTTTTTT,CASSPSGGVTNEKLFF
.,TRBJ1-2,TRBV7-9,.,TGTGCCAGCAGCCCGCTGACAGGCCCGGAGGGCTACACCTTC,CASSPLTGPEGYTF
.,TRBJ2-7,TRBV5-1,.,TGCGCCAGCAGCCCCTGGGACACCTACTCCTACGAGCAGTACTTC,CASSPWDTYSYEQYF
.,TRBJ1-1,TRBV7-3,.,TGTGCCAGCAGCGAAATCTCGGGGAACACTGAAGCTTTCTTT,CASSEISGNTEAFF
TRBD1,TRBJ2-1,TRBV18,.,TGTGCCAGCTCACTCCTGACAGGGGAGTACTACAATGAGCAGTTCTTC,CASSLLTGEYYNEQFF
.,TRBJ1-1,TRBV11-2,.,TGTGCCAGCAGCTCGAGCGGGTCCCCCCAAGGCCACCCACGGCGAGAAGCTTTCTTT,CASSSSGSPQGHPRREAFF
TRBD1,TRBJ2-2,TRBV27,.,TGTGCCAGCAGTTTATCGACAGGGATCACCGGGGAGCTGTTTTTT,CASSLSTGITGELFF
TRBD1,TRBJ2-5,TRBV9,.,TGTGCCAGCAGCCCCCGGGACAGGGAAGTAGAGACCCAGTACTTC,CASSPRDREVETQYF
TRBD1,TRBJ1-6,TRBV5-1,.,TGCGCCAGCAGCCCGGGGACAGGGCCTAATTCACCCCTCCACTTT,CASSPGTGPNSPLHF
.,TRBJ1-5,TRBV18,.,TGTGCCAGCTCAGGAACAGTGAATAGCAATCAGCCCCAGCATTTT,CASSGTVNSNQPQHF
.,TRBJ1-1,TRBV27,.,TGTGCCAGCAGTTCACACCAGAACACTGAAGCTTTCTTT,CASSSHQNTEAFF
.,TRBJ2-3,TRBV10-1,.,TGCGCCAGCAGTTTTAATGTAGATACGCAGTATTTT,CASSFNVDTQYF
.,TRBJ2-2,TRBV20-1,once,TGCAGTGCTAGGATCTCTAGAGAGCTGTTTTTT,CSARISRELFF
.,TRBJ2-3,TRBV6-4,.,TGTGCCAGCAGTAGGGGATCGACAGATACGCAGTATTTT,CASSRGSTDTQYF
.,TRBJ2-5,TRBV15,.,TGTGCCACCAGGCAGGGCGGCCAAGAGACCCAGTACTTC,CATRQGGQETQYF
TRBD2,TRBJ2-1,TRBV11-3,.,TGTGCCAGCAGCTGGGATTCTAGCGGGGGGATCGATGAGCAGTTCTTC,CASSWDSSGGIDEQFF
TRBD1,TRBJ1-1,TRBV7-9,.,TGTGCCAGCAGCTTAACGCCAGGGGGCGTGGACACTGAAGCTTTCTTT,CASSLTPGGVDTEAFF
TRBD2,TRBJ2-3,TRBV19,.,TGTGCCAGTACCGGACTAGCGGGGGGGTTAGATACGCAGTATTTT,CASTGLAGGLDTQYF
.,TRBJ1-5,TRBV12-5,.,TGTGCTAGTGGTTTGGTGGGCCCCGAACAGCCCCAGCATTTT,CASGLVGPEQPQHF
.,TRBJ1-6,TRBV29-1,once,TGCAGCGTTGAAGGCGGCCCGATTCAAGCCCTCCACTTT,CSVEGGPIQALHF
.,TRBJ2-5,TRBV7-7,.,TGTGCCAGCAGCCCCCGTGTTCCCGGGGGAGAGACCCAGTACTTC,CASSPRVPGGETQYF
TRBD2,TRBJ2-2,TRBV2,.,TGTGCCAGCAGTGGCTCAGCGGGGGGACCGGGCACCGGGGAGCTGTTTTTT,CASSGSAGGPGTGELFF
TRBD1,TRBJ2-3,TRBV7-9,.,TGTGCCAGCAGCCCTGGACAGGGATCAGATACGCAGTATTTT,CASSPGQGSDTQYF
.,TRBJ2-1,TRBV19,.,TGTGCCAGTAGTAAGGGGCGATCCTCCTACAATGAGCAGTTCTTC,CASSKGRSSYNEQFF
TRBD1,TRBJ1-5,TRBV7-9,.,TGTGCCAGCAGCCGAGGACAGGGAGGGGGCCAGCCCCAGCATTTT,CASSRGQGGGQPQHF
TRBD1,TRBJ2-5,TRBV29-1,.,TGCAGCGCCGGGCGGTCAGGGGGCTTAGAGACCCAGTACTTC,CSAGRSGGLETQYF
TRBD1,TRBJ1-4,TRBV10-3,.,TGTGCCATCAGTGAGACACGGGACAGGGCAGATGAAAAACTGTTTTTT,CAISETRDRADEKLFF
TRBD1,TRBJ1-2,TRBV7-9,.,TGTGCCAGCAGCTTTAGGGACAGTAGAATGTATGGCTACACCTTC,CASSFRDSRMYGYTF
TRBD1,TRBJ1-2,TRBV19,once,TGTGCCAGTAGGACAGGGATCTATGGCTACACCTTC,CASRTGIYGYTF
TRBD1,TRBJ1-2,TRBV5-1,.,TGCGCCAGCAGCGGAAGGACAGGGGCCAACTATGGCTACACCTTC,CASSGRTGANYGYTF
.,TRBJ1-1,TRBV3-1/TRBV3-2,.,TGTGCCAGCAGCCAAGTTTCAGGGATAGCTTTCTTT,CASSQVSGIAFF
.,TRBJ1-1,TRBV4-1,.,TGCGCCAGCAGCCAAGGGGGGGTAAATGAAGCTTTCTTT,CASSQGGVNEAFF
TRBD1,TRBJ1-4,TRBV13,.,TGTGCCAGCAGTCTTGGTGGACAGGGTGGAGAAAAACTGTTTTTT,CASSLGGQGGEKLFF
TRBD2,TRBJ2-7,TRBV7-8,.,TGTGCCAGCACCGCATTAGGCGCTTGGCGGGGGGGCTCCTACGAGCAGTACTTC,CASTALGAWRGGSYEQYF
TRBD1,TRBJ2-5,TRBV12-5,.,TGTGCTAGTGGTCCCCGGGACAGGGAACAAGAGACCCAGTACTTC,CASGPRDREQETQYF
TRBD1,TRBJ1-1,TRBV4-1,.,TGCGCCAGCAGCCAAGGTCAGGGGGCGCGGACTGAAGCTTTCTTT,CASSQGQGARTEAFF
TRBD2,TRBJ2-2,TRBV27,.,TGTGCCAGCAGTTCGGTCGGACTAGGCGGGGAGCTGTTTTTT,CASSSVGLGGELFF
.,TRBJ1-5,TRBV19,.,TGTGCCAGTAGTATTCAGGTCGATAGTCAGCCCCAGCATTTT,CASSIQVDSQPQHF
TRBD1,TRBJ2-1,TRBV19,once,TGTGCCAGTAGTATACAGACAGGGGTGTACAATGAGCAGTTCTTC,CASSIQTGVYNEQFF